This passage covers 29 T cell receptor beta chains from one sample sequenced in a study of blood T cell repertoires in COVID-19. The table came from immunoSEQ multiplex PCR; TCRdb's copy has only in-frame clones and leaves some out. The sample lists roughly 70,000 clones, 90% occurring once. The material sequenced was peripheral blood. The origin of the receptors is a woman older than 75 with active COVID-19.

The rearrangement joins TRBV3-1 (or the pseudogene TRBV3-2) to TRBJ2-7; 15 bases agree with TRBD2. V trimming: 0 bases; J trimming: 2 bases; junction bases outside the gene matches: 5. Per the germline V gene, CDR1 is LGHDT and CDR2 is YNNKEL (reference sequence). The CDR3 covers 18 residues. The CDR3 DNA sequence: TGTGCCAGCAGCCAAGATCTGGGACTAGCGGGAGGACCCTACGAGCAGTACTTC. Translated, it gives CASSQDLGLAGGPYEQYF.

The chain is built from TRBV9 and TRBJ2-1, with 7 bases matching TRBD1. V shed 3 bases, J shed 4 bases, and the junction held 4 bases outside the gene matches. CDR3 length: 14 amino acids. Germline-derived CDR1 and CDR2 are SGDLS and YYNGEE. The CDR3 reads CASSAGTAYNEQFF. The DNA of the CDR3 is TGTGCCAGCAGCGCCGGGACAGCTTACAATGAGCAGTTCTTC.

The chain employs TRBV29-1 and TRBJ2-1; TRBD2 agrees at 9 bases. This CDR3 is 13 amino acids long. Germline CDR1 SQVTM, CDR2 ANQGSEA. V trimming: 5 bases; J trimming: 3 bases; junction bases outside the gene matches: 2. The CDR3 coding sequence is TGCAGCGTTCTAGCGGGAATCTACAATGAGCAGTTCTTC. Encoded protein: CSVLAGIYNEQFF.

V and J are TRBV19 and TRBJ2-1; no clear D gene. Trimming pared 5 bases from V and 0 bases from J, leaving 14 bases between. The germline CDR1 and CDR2 sequences are LNHDA and SQIVND (reference sequence). The CDR3 contains 16 residues. CDR3 sequence: CASSVAGSRSYNEQFF. For the CDR3, the DNA is TGTGCCAGTAGTGTAGCCGGTAGCCGCTCCTACAATGAGCAGTTCTTC. Drawing the rest from reference TRBV19 and TRBJ2-1, the complete variable domain is DGGITQSPKYLFRKEGQNVTLSCEQNLNHDAMYWYRQDPGQGLRLIYYSQIVNDFQKGDIAEGYSVSREKKESFPLTVTSAQKNPTAFYLCASSVAGSRSYNEQFFGPGTRLTVL.

This clone was detected only once. The chain links TRBV28 to TRBJ1-1, with a weak D call TRBD1 (6 bases). V gave up 4 bases and J gave up 5 bases, with 14 bases separating them. CDR1 is MDHEN, CDR2 SYDVKM, per germline. The CDR3 spans 14 residues. CDR3 DNA: TGTGCCAGCAGTTCGGTACAGGGAAGGACTGAAGCTTTCTTT. Encoded protein: CASSSVQGRTEAFF.

To note about this clone: At one of its ends the junction is not consistent with the germline gene, which may arise from a read error. The chain joins TRBV5-4 to TRBJ1-1; D ambiguous. Per the germline V gene, CDR1 is SGHNT and CDR2 is YYREEE (reference sequence). The length of the CDR3 is 11 residues. The CDR3 DNA sequence: TGTGCCAGCAGCTTTGGGCCGTTCCGCCTGTTC. It codes for CASSFGPFRLF.

This rearrangement joins TRBV28 to TRBJ2-1; 8 nucleotides align to TRBD1. The CDR3 runs 19 residues. Germline CDR1 is MDHEN and CDR2 is SYDVKM. With 7 bases clipped from V and 7 bases from J, the junction kept 24 bases outside the gene matches. CDR3 coding DNA: TGTGCCAGCATCCTTGGGGAAGGACAGGGTGGAAGACTAGGAAATGAGCAGTTCTTC. Amino acids: CASILGEGQGGRLGNEQFF.

The gene calls are TRBV11-2 and TRBJ2-5; no reliable D call. CDR1 and CDR2 from the germline V gene are SGHAT and FQNNGV. This CDR3 region has 12 residues. V was shortened by 5 bases and J by 4 bases, with 8 bases between the two germline ends. The CDR3 loop is CASSPTGETQYF. CDR3 nucleotide sequence: TGTGCCAGCAGCCCCACGGGAGAGACCCAGTACTTC. The whole variable domain, filled in from reference TRBV11-2 and TRBJ2-5, reads EAGVAQSPRYKIIEKRQSVAFWCNPISGHATLYWYQQILGQGPKLLIQFQNNGVVDDSQLPKDRFSAERLKGVDSTLKIQPAKLEDSAVYLCASSPTGETQYFGPGTRLLVL.

The rearrangement links TRBV7-2 to TRBJ2-2; D gene uncertain. CDR3 length: 16 residues. Trimming shortened V by 2 bases and J by 5 bases, and 15 bases separated the two germline ends. Germline lookup yields CDR1 SGHTA and CDR2 FQGNSA. CDR3 protein: CASSLMARSPTGELFF. The CDR3 DNA reads TGTGCCAGCAGCTTAATGGCTCGCAGTCCGACCGGGGAGCTGTTTTTT.

This CDR3 reads CATSDLGGGPGMAEQFF. The DNA of the CDR3 is TGTGCCACCAGTGATTTAGGAGGCGGTCCCGGGATGGCTGAGCAGTTCTTC. This chain connects TRBV24-1 to TRBJ2-1; D possibly corresponds to TRBD2 (5 bases). Germline V lookup: CDR1 KGHDR, CDR2 SFDVKD. The CDR3 is made up of 17 amino acids. V lost 1 base and J lost 9, with 21 bases in between.

This clone was observed a single time. The gene calls are TRBV5-5 and TRBJ1-4, with 9 bases identical to TRBD1. The germline V gene has CDR1 SGHKS and CDR2 YYEKEE (reference sequence). The CDR3 has 14 residues. V gave up 2 bases and J gave up 7 bases; unmatched junction bases: 3. The CDR3 sequence is CASSLQGAPEKLFF. In nucleotides, the CDR3 is TGTGCCAGCAGCTTACAGGGGGCGCCTGAAAAACTGTTTTTT.

The V gene is TRBV29-1, the J gene TRBJ2-3, with D hard to call. V was pared by 2 bases and J by 7 bases, with 7 bases between. The CDR3 contains 11 residues. CDR1 and CDR2 from the germline V gene are SQVTM and ANQGSEA. CDR3 sequence reads: CSVESRYTQYF. CDR3 nucleotide sequence: TGCAGCGTTGAATCCAGGTATACGCAGTATTTT.

Here the CDR3 reads CASSVAPSGRNNEQFF. CDR3 bases: TGCGCCAGCAGCGTTGCCCCCAGCGGGCGGAACAATGAGCAGTTCTTC. V is TRBV5-1 and J is TRBJ2-1; the D gene is possibly TRBD2 (6 bases). CDR3 length: 16 amino acids. From germline, CDR1 is SGHRS and CDR2 YFSETQ. V dropped 4 bases and J dropped 5 bases, with 19 bases sitting between them.

V gene TRBV28 combines with J gene TRBJ2-1, with 9 bases matching TRBD2. The CDR3 extends over 15 amino acids. The germline V gene encodes CDR1 MDHEN and CDR2 SYDVKM. V was clipped by 4 bases and J by 4 bases; unmatched bases: 5. CDR3 sequence reads: CASSSPLAGYNEQFF. The CDR3 nucleotides are TGTGCCAGCAGTTCTCCTCTAGCGGGATACAATGAGCAGTTCTTC.

The gene calls are TRBV19 and TRBJ1-5, with TRBD1 as a possible D gene (5 bases). This CDR3 region has 15 residues. CDR1 is LNHDA, CDR2 SQIVND, per germline (reference sequence). V gave up 3 bases and J gave up 0 bases, with 9 bases separating them. The CDR3 protein is CASSIRDYSNQPQHF. DNA of the CDR3: TGTGCCAGTAGTATTCGGGACTATAGCAATCAGCCCCAGCATTTT.

The genes are TRBV30 and TRBJ2-5; no clear D gene. There are 11 residues in the CDR3. CDR1 GTSNPN and CDR2 SVGIG come from the germline V gene (reference sequence). Trimming cost V 3 bases and J 5 bases, with 7 bases left between them. The CDR3 sequence: CAWSRVETQYF. The CDR3 DNA reads as TGTGCCTGGAGCCGAGTGGAGACCCAGTACTTC.

The CDR3 bases are TGTGCCAGCAGTTTATCAGTCATTCAGTACTTC. It specifies CASSLSVIQYF. The gene calls are TRBV12-3 or TRBV12-4 and TRBJ2-4; D remains ambiguous. The CDR3 covers 11 residues. With 2 bases removed from V and 9 bases from J, the gap between germline ends came to 5 bases.

V and J are TRBV19 and TRBJ1-2, with D perhaps matching TRBD1 (5 bases). The CDR3 is 11 residues long. Germline lookup yields CDR1 LNHDA and CDR2 SQIVND (reference sequence). Trimming cost V 3 bases and J 10 bases, with 9 bases left between them. DNA for the CDR3: TGTGCCAGTAGTATGGGGACTCACTACACCTTC. Protein sequence: CASSMGTHYTF.

The rearrangement joins TRBV24-1 to TRBJ2-1, with no clear D. The V end was cut by 4 bases, the J end by 4 bases, with 16 bases between. This CDR3 has 16 amino acids. Germline-derived CDR1 and CDR2 are KGHDR and SFDVKD. CDR3 sequence reads: CATSDSDKALYNEQFF. CDR3 DNA: TGTGCCACCAGTGACTCAGACAAGGCCCTTTACAATGAGCAGTTCTTC.

The chain carries TRBV28 and TRBJ2-5, with TRBD2 matching over 7 bases. The ends lost 6 bases at V and 1 base at J; junction bases unmatched: 11. The CDR3 loop spans 16 amino acids. CDR1 and CDR2 from the germline V gene are MDHEN and SYDVKM. CDR3 DNA: TGTGCCAGCAGGGGATCTAGCGGAGCTTTCCAAGAGACCCAGTACTTC. Translating it yields CASRGSSGAFQETQYF.

This sequence joins TRBV9 and TRBJ2-7, with TRBD2 matching over 10 bases. V was clipped by 3 bases and J by 4 bases; unmatched bases: 7. CDR3 length: 15 amino acids. From germline, CDR1 is SGDLS and CDR2 YYNGEE. The CDR3 loop is CASSAVAGGFYEQYF. CDR3 DNA sequence: TGTGCCAGCAGCGCGGTAGCGGGAGGTTTTTACGAGCAGTACTTC.

The rearrangement uses TRBV5-4 and TRBJ2-3, with 7 bases lining up with TRBD2. After removal of 4 bases from V and 4 bases from J, the junction contained 12 bases not matched to a gene. CDR3 length: 16 amino acids. Germline CDR1 is SGHNT and CDR2 is YYREEE (reference sequence). Here the CDR3 DNA reads TGTGCCAGCAGCCAGGCGGGTAGCCGGGGGGCAGATACGCAGTATTTT. This codes for CASSQAGSRGADTQYF.

The chain is built from TRBV5-5 and TRBJ2-5, with a tentative D call TRBD2 (5 bases). The CDR3 length is 14 residues. Per germline, CDR1 SGHKS and CDR2 YYEKEE (reference sequence). The V end was cut by 1 base, the J end by 4 bases, with 11 bases between. For the CDR3, the DNA is TGTGCCAGCAGCTTGAAACTAGGGTCAGAGACCCAGTACTTC. The encoded protein is CASSLKLGSETQYF.

The chain employs TRBV14 and TRBJ2-7; tentatively, D is TRBD2 (5 bases). The V end lost 1 base, the J end lost 0 bases, and 19 bases lay between the germline ends. The CDR3 has 18 amino acids. Germline V gene sequence: CDR1 SGHDN, CDR2 FVKESK. Here the CDR3 DNA reads TGTGCCAGCAGCCAAGTCATCGAACTAGTCCAAAGCTCCTACGAGCAGTACTTC. Its protein product is CASSQVIELVQSSYEQYF.

This chain connects TRBV7-9 to TRBJ2-7; D perhaps matches TRBD2 (5 bases). This CDR3 comprises 14 residues. V was pared by 5 bases and J by 2 bases, with 13 bases between. Germline V lookup: CDR1 SEHNR, CDR2 FQNEAQ (reference sequence). In DNA, the CDR3 is TGTGCCAGCAGCGATTTGACGGGAACCTACGAGCAGTACTTC. Encoded protein: CASSDLTGTYEQYF. Filled out from reference TRBV7-9 and TRBJ2-7, the complete variable domain reads DTGVSQNPRHKITKRGQNVTFRCDPISEHNRLYWYRQTLGQGPEFLTYFQNEAQLEKSRLLSDRFSAERPKGSFSTLEIQRTEQGDSAMYLCASSDLTGTYEQYFGPGTRLTVT.

This chain links TRBV28 with TRBJ2-2; 11 nucleotides line up with TRBD2. The germline CDR1 and CDR2 sequences are MDHEN and SYDVKM. V dropped 6 bases and J dropped 6; count of bases not matched to a gene: 6. The CDR3 loop spans 15 amino acids. This CDR3 reads CASSLAGGPAGELFF. The CDR3 DNA follows: TGTGCCAGCAGCCTAGCGGGAGGCCCAGCCGGGGAGCTGTTTTTT. The variable domain in full, completed from reference TRBV28 and TRBJ2-2, reads DVKVTQSSRYLVKRTGEKVFLECVQDMDHENMFWYRQDPGLGLRLIYFSYDVKMKEKGDIPEGYSVSREKKERFSLILESASTNQTSMYLCASSLAGGPAGELFFGEGSRLTVL.

The gene calls are TRBV9 and TRBJ2-1, with 7 bases fitting TRBD1. Losses at the gene ends were 2 bases for V and 4 bases for J; bases not matched to a gene: 9. In germline, CDR1 is SGDLS, CDR2 YYNGEE. CDR3 length equals 16 residues. The CDR3 loop is CASSVLTGTVYNEQFF. CDR3 coding DNA: TGTGCCAGCAGCGTCCTTACGGGGACAGTTTACAATGAGCAGTTCTTC.

The gene calls are TRBV27 and TRBJ1-2; 7 bases map to TRBD1. The CDR3 runs 16 residues. The germline V gene has CDR1 MNHEY and CDR2 SMNVEV (reference sequence). Trimming took 6 bases from V and 4 from J; bases not matched to a gene: 14. CDR3 coding DNA: TGTGCCAGCAGATTCAACACGTTGGGACAGAGCTATGGCTACACCTTC. It specifies CASRFNTLGQSYGYTF.

J is TRBJ2-3 and V is TRBV4-2; 10 positions match TRBD2. This CDR3 is 19 amino acids long. V shed 0 bases, J shed 3 bases, and the junction held 12 bases outside the gene matches. Germline loops: CDR1 LGHNA, CDR2 YNFKEQ. The CDR3 protein is CASSQDQTRASGSTDTQYF. The CDR3 nucleotides read TGTGCCAGCAGCCAAGATCAGACACGGGCTAGCGGGAGTACAGATACGCAGTATTTT.